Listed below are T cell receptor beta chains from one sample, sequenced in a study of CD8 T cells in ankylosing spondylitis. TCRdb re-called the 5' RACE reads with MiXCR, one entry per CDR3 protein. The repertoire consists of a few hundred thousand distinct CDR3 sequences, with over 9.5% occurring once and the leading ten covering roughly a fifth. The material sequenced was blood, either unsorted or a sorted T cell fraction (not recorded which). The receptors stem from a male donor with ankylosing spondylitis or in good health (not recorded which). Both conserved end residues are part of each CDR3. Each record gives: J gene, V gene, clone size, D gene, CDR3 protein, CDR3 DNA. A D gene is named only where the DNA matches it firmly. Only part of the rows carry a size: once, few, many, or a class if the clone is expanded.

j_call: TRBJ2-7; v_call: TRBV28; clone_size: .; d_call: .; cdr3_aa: CASSTTRKVREQYF; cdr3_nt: TGTGCCAGCAGTACGACTAGAAAGGTTCGCGAGCAGTACTTC
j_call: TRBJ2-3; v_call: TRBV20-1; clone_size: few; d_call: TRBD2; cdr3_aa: CSARDPAGGREGTDTQYF; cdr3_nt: TGCAGTGCTAGAGATCCAGCGGGGGGGCGAGAGGGCACAGATACGCAGTATTTT
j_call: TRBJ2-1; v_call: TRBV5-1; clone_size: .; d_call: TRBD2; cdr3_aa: CASSKTSGDSYNEQFF; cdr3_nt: TGCGCCAGCAGCAAGACTAGCGGGGACTCCTACAATGAGCAGTTCTTC
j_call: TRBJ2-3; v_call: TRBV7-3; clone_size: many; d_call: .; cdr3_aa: CASSLHGGSTDTQYF; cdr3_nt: TGTGCCAGCAGCTTACACGGGGGAAGCACAGATACGCAGTATTTT
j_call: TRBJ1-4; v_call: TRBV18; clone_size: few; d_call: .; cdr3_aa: CASSPGRPGDEKLFF; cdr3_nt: TGTGCCAGCTCACCGGGACGTCCGGGTGATGAAAAACTGTTTTTT
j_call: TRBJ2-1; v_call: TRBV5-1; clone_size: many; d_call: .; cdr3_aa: CASSLSPPAPHNEQFF; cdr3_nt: TGCGCCAGCAGCTTGTCCCCTCCAGCCCCTCACAATGAGCAGTTCTTC
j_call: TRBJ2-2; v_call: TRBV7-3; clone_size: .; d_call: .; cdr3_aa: CASSLDTGGNTGELFF; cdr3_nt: TGTGCCAGCAGCTTAGATACCGGGGGGAACACCGGGGAGCTGTTTTTT
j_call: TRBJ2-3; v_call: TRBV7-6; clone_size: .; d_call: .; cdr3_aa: CASSSPPGTRIDTQYF; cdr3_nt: TGTGCCAGCAGCTCACCACCCGGGACCCGAATAGATACGCAGTATTTT
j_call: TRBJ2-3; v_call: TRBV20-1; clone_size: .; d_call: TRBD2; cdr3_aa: CSASLAGGRDTQYF; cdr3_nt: TGCAGTGCTTCCCTAGCGGGGGGGAGAGATACGCAGTATTTT
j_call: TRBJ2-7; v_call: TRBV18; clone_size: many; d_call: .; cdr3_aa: CASSQAGGSSYEQYF; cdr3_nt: TGTGCCAGCTCACAGGCGGGTGGGAGCTCCTACGAGCAGTACTTC
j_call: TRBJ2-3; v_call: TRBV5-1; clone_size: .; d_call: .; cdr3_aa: CASSVGRAFGTDTQYF; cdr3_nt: TGCGCCAGCAGTGTGGGTAGGGCATTTGGTACAGATACGCAGTATTTT
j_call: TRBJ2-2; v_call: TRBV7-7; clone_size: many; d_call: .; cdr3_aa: CASSPQEQGELFF; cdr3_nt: TGTGCTAGCAGCCCACAGGAGCAAGGGGAGCTGTTTTTT
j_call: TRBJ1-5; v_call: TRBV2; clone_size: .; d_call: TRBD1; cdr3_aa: CASRDRGRNQPQHF; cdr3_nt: TGTGCCAGCAGGGACAGGGGAAGGAATCAGCCCCAGCATTTT
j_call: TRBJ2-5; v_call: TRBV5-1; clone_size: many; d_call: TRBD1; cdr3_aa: CASSRSGQGQETQYF; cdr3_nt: TGCGCCAGCAGTCGCTCTGGACAGGGCCAAGAGACCCAGTACTTC
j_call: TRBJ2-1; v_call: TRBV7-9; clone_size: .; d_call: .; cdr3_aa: CASSLGGGANGQFF; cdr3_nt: TGTGCCAGCAGCTTAGGTGGGGGGGCTAATGGGCAGTTCTTC
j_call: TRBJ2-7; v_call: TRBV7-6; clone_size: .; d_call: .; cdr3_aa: CASTQPGGTYEQYF; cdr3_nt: TGTGCCAGCACCCAGCCGGGCGGTACCTACGAGCAGTACTTC